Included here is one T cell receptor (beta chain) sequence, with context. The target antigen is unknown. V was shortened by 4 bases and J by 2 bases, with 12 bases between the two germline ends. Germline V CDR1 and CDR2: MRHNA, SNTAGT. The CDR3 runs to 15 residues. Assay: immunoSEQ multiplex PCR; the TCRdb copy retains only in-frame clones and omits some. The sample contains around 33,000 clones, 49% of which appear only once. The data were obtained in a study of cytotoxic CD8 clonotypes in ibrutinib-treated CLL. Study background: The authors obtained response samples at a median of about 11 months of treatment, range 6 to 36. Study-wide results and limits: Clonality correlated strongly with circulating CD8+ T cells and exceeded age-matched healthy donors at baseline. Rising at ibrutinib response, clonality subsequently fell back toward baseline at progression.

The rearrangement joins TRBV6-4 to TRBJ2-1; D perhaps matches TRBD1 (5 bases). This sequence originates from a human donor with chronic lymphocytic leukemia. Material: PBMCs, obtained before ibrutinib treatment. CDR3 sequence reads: CASSVGAGAYNEQFF. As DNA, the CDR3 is TGTGCCAGCAGTGTTGGGGCAGGTGCCTACAATGAGCAGTTCTTC.